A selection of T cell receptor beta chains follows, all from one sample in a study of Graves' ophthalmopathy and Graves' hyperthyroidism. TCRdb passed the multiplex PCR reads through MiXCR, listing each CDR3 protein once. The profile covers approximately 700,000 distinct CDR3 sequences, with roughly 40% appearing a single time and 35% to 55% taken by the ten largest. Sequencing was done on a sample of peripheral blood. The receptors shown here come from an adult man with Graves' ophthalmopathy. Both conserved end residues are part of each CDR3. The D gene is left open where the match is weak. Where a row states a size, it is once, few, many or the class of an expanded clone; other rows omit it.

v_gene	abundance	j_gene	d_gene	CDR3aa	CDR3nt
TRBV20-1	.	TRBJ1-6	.	CSARVPPGSPLHF	TGCAGTGCTAGAGTACCACCCGGGTCACCCCTCCACTTT
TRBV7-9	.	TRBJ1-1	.	CASSPWQGTAEAFF	TGTGCCAGCAGCCCCTGGCAGGGGACCGCTGAAGCTTTCTTT
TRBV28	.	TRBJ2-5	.	CASSLGGWIETQYF	TGTGCCAGCAGTTTAGGGGGATGGATAGAGACCCAGTACTTC
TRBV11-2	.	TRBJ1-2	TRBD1	CASSSGTGPTDGYTF	TGTGCCAGCAGCTCAGGGACAGGGCCCACGGATGGCTACACCTTC
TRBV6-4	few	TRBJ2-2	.	CASRTRGDTGELFF	TGTGCCAGCAGGACCAGGGGGGACACCGGGGAGCTGTTTTTT
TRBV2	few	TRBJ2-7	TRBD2	CASSKLAGALSYEQYF	TGTGCCAGCAGTAAACTAGCGGGGGCACTTTCCTACGAGCAGTACTTC
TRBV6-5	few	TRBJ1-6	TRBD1	CASISDRNSPLHF	TGTGCCAGCATCTCGGACAGGAATTCACCCCTCCACTTT
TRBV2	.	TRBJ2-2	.	CASSEIMGNTGELFF	TGTGCCAGCAGTGAAATTATGGGGAACACCGGGGAGCTGTTTTTT
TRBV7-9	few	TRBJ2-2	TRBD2	CASSIGAGVPGELFF	TGTGCCAGTAGTATAGGAGCGGGAGTCCCTGGGGAGCTGTTTTTT
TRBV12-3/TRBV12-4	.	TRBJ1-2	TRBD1	CASSLERQGVSGYGYTF	TGTGCCAGCAGTTTAGAGAGACAGGGGGTTTCGGGCTATGGCTACACCTTC
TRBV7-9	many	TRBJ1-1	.	CASSLAQGSLNTEAFF	TGTGCCAGCAGCTTAGCGCAGGGGTCGTTGAACACTGAAGCTTTCTTT
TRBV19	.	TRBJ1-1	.	CASSIGGGGAFF	TGTGCCAGTAGTATAGGCGGTGGGGGAGCTTTCTTT
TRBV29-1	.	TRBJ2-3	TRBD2	CSAGLAGGIDTQYF	TGCAGCGCGGGACTAGCGGGAGGGATTGATACGCAGTATTTT
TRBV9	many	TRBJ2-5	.	CASSVQDETQYF	TGTGCCAGCAGCGTACAAGACGAGACCCAGTACTTC
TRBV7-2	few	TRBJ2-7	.	CASSQRVGTYEQYF	TGTGCCAGCAGCCAAAGGGTCGGCACCTACGAGCAGTACTTC
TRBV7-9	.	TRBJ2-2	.	CASKGGPDTGELFF	TGTGCCAGCAAGGGGGGGCCGGACACCGGGGAGCTGTTTTTT
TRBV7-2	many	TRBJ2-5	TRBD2	CASSLGASGRGKETQYF	TGTGCCAGCAGCTTGGGGGCTAGCGGGAGAGGAAAAGAGACCCAGTACTTC
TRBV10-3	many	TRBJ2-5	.	CAISDSSQETQYF	TGTGCCATCAGTGACAGTTCCCAAGAGACCCAGTACTTC
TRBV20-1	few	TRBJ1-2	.	CRAGGTGYTF	TGCAGGGCCGGGGGGACCGGCTACACCTTC
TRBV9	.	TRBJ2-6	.	CASSHPGLANVLTF	TGTGCCAGCAGCCATCCGGGATTAGCCAACGTCCTGACTTTC
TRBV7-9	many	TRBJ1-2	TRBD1	CASSPRDRPNGGYTF	TGTGCCAGCAGCCCCCGGGACAGGCCAAACGGGGGCTACACCTTC
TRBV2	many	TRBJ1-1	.	CASRGIDTEAFF	TGTGCCAGCAGGGGGATCGACACTGAAGCTTTCTTT
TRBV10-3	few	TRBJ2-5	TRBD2	CASSRAAASGNLWTQYF	TGTGCCAGCAGTCGCGCGGCGGCCAGCGGGAACCTCTGGACCCAGTACTTC
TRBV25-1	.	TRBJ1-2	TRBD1	CASSEPGQGAEGYTF	TGTGCCAGCAGTGAACCGGGACAGGGGGCAGAGGGCTACACCTTC
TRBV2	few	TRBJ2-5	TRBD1	CASSGDRVETQYF	TGTGCCAGCAGTGGTGACAGGGTGGAGACCCAGTACTTC
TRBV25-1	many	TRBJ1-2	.	CASSAGRANYGYTF	TGTGCCAGCAGCGCGGGCCGAGCTAACTATGGCTACACCTTC
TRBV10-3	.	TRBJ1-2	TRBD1	CASRHGTGPNYGYTF	TGTGCCAGCAGACACGGGACAGGCCCTAACTATGGCTACACCTTC
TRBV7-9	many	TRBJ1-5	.	CASSLIAEYSNQPQHF	TGTGCCAGCAGCTTAATCGCGGAGTATAGCAATCAGCCCCAGCATTTT
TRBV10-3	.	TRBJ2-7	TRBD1	CASSFLSTGPSTSYEQYF	TGTGCCAGCAGTTTCCTCTCGACAGGGCCATCAACCTCCTACGAGCAGTACTTC
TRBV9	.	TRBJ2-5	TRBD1	CASSAHRGRSETQYF	TGCGCCAGCAGCGCCCACAGGGGGCGAAGCGAGACCCAGTACTTC
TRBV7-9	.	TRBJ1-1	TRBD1	CASSQVGTVNTEAFF	TGTGCCAGCAGCCAAGTAGGGACAGTGAACACTGAAGCTTTCTTT
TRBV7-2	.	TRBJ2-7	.	CASSLEHRTPFYEQYF	TGTGCCAGCAGCTTAGAACACAGGACGCCGTTCTACGAGCAGTACTTC
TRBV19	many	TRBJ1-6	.	CASSTAGTGNSPLHF	TGTGCCAGTAGTACCGCCGGGACGGGGAATTCACCCCTCCACTTT
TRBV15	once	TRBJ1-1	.	CATWASNTEAFF	TGTGCCACCTGGGCTTCGAACACTGAAGCTTTCTTT
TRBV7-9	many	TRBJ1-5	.	CASSLAASAYGNQPQHF	TGTGCCAGCAGCTTAGCGGCCAGCGCTTATGGCAATCAGCCCCAGCATTTT